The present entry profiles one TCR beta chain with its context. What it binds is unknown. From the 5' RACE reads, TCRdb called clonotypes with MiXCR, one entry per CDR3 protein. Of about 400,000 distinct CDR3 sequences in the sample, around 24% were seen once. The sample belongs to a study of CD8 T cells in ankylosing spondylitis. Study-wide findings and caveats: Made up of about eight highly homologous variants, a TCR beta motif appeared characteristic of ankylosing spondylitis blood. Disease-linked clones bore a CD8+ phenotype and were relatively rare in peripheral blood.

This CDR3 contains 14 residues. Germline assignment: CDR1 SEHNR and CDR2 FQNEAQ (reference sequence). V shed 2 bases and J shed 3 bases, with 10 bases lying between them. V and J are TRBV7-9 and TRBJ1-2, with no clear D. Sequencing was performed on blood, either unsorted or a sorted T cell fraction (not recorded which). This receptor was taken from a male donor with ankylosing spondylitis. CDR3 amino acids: CASSLLGVDYGYTF. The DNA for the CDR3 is TGTGCCAGCAGCTTACTTGGGGTGGACTATGGCTACACCTTC.